This is a list of T cell receptor beta chains from one sample in a study of cytomegalovirus exposure and HLA in healthy donors. Assay: immunoSEQ multiplex PCR; the TCRdb copy retains only in-frame clones and omits some. The listing contains 30,000 to 35,000 clones. Sequencing was performed on PBMCs. The receptors shown here come from a woman in her thirties or forties in good health and CMV-seropositive. Each CDR3 is given with its conserved first and last residue. Fields, in order: V gene, CDR3 length, J gene, D gene, CDR3 protein, CDR3 DNA. D genes are given only for firm matches.

>TRBV10-2|16|TRBJ2-7|-
CASSESMEGGDYEQYF
TGCGCCAGCAGTGAGTCTATGGAGGGCGGAGACTACGAGCAGTACTTC
>TRBV28|14|TRBJ1-1|TRBD1
CASSSTGGGTEAFF
TGTGCCAGCAGTTCGACAGGGGGCGGCACTGAAGCTTTCTTT
>TRBV4-3|18|TRBJ2-3|TRBD2
CASSRGLAGGTSTDTQYF
TGCGCCAGCAGCCGGGGACTAGCGGGAGGAACTAGCACAGATACGCAGTATTTT
>TRBV19|15|TRBJ1-5|-
CASSIGRRPNQPQHF
TGTGCCAGTAGTATAGGACGCAGGCCCAATCAGCCCCAGCATTTT
>TRBV2|12|TRBJ2-5|TRBD2
CASRGLEWTQYF
TGTGCCAGCAGAGGACTAGAGTGGACCCAGTACTTC
>TRBV27|15|TRBJ1-5|-
CASSSRSTLDQPQHF
TGTGCCAGCAGTTCGAGGTCTACTCTTGATCAGCCCCAGCATTTT
>TRBV28|19|TRBJ1-4|-
CASSLILQGTTATNEKLFF
TGTGCCAGCAGTTTAATTCTCCAGGGGACGACTGCAACTAATGAAAAACTGTTTTTT
>TRBV5-4|14|TRBJ2-7|-
CASSRERDSYEQYF
TGTGCCAGCAGCCGGGAAAGGGACTCCTACGAGCAGTACTTC
>TRBV19|15|TRBJ2-7|TRBD1
CASSLRTGEIYEQYF
TGTGCCAGTAGTCTCCGGACAGGGGAGATTTACGAGCAGTACTTC
>TRBV5-1|14|TRBJ1-4|-
CASSLGRLTVKLFF
TGCGCCAGCAGCTTGGGGCGGTTGACGGTAAAACTGTTTTTT
>TRBV5-1|15|TRBJ2-1|-
CASNNDGQRYNEQFF
TGCGCCAGCAACAACGACGGACAGCGCTACAATGAGCAGTTCTTC
>TRBV4-2|15|TRBJ2-7|-
CASSQLSSGGNEQYF
TGTGCCAGCAGCCAATTGAGCTCAGGGGGGAACGAGCAGTACTTC
>TRBV27|15|TRBJ1-1|TRBD1
CASSLTGGLNTEAFF
TGTGCCAGCAGTCTGACAGGGGGCCTCAACACTGAAGCTTTCTTT
>TRBV7-2|15|TRBJ2-1|-
CASSLRTGSYNEQFF
TGTGCCAGCAGCTTACGAACGGGAAGCTACAATGAGCAGTTCTTC
>TRBV6-5|12|TRBJ1-1|-
CASSQGFGEAFF
TGTGCCAGCAGTCAGGGATTCGGTGAAGCTTTCTTT
>TRBV7-2|14|TRBJ2-7|-
CASSLSQGYYEQYF
TGTGCCAGCAGCTTATCCCAGGGGTACTACGAGCAGTACTTC
>TRBV28|17|TRBJ1-3|TRBD1
CASIPPPQGARGNTIYF
TGTGCCAGCATCCCACCCCCACAGGGGGCGCGAGGAAACACCATATATTTT
>TRBV28|14|TRBJ2-7|-
CASRTDTGAGEQYF
TGTGCCTCAAGGACGGATACAGGGGCGGGGGAGCAGTACTTC
>TRBV6-1|15|TRBJ2-3|TRBD2
CASSLGGYSTDTQYF
TGTGCCAGCAGTCTGGGGGGGTACAGCACAGATACGCAGTATTTT
>TRBV5-1|16|TRBJ2-4|-
CASSLDWSGPKNIQYF
TGCGCCAGCAGCTTGGATTGGAGTGGTCCCAAAAACATTCAGTACTTC
>TRBV4-3|14|TRBJ2-7|-
CASSQDRGTYEQYF
TGCGCCAGCAGCCAAGATAGGGGAACCTACGAGCAGTACTTC
>TRBV11-3|15|TRBJ2-1|TRBD2
CASSDREADYNEQFF
TGTGCCAGCAGCGACCGGGAGGCAGACTACAATGAGCAGTTCTTC
>TRBV7-9|15|TRBJ2-7|-
CASSPGQLSAYEQYF
TGTGCCAGCAGCCCTGGACAGTTGAGCGCCTACGAGCAGTACTTC
>TRBV9|14|TRBJ2-6|-
CASSAPAGANVLTF
TGTGCCAGCAGCGCCCCTGCTGGGGCCAACGTCCTGACTTTC
>TRBV19|15|TRBJ1-1|-
CASSNRQTMNTEAFF
TGTGCCAGTAGTAACAGACAGACCATGAACACTGAAGCTTTCTTT
>TRBV5-5|16|TRBJ2-7|-
CASSFHRDTLTYEQYF
TGTGCCAGCAGCTTTCATCGGGACACCCTCACCTACGAGCAGTACTTC
>TRBV4-2|13|TRBJ1-1|-
CASSQAMNTEAFF
TGTGCCAGCAGCCAAGCCATGAACACTGAAGCTTTCTTT
>TRBV19|14|TRBJ1-2|TRBD1
CASSSTGEVYGYTF
TGTGCCAGTAGTTCGACAGGGGAGGTTTATGGCTACACCTTC
>TRBV19|16|TRBJ2-1|-
CASSISNTVSYNEQFF
TGTGCCAGTAGTATATCTAACACAGTCTCCTACAATGAGCAGTTCTTC
>TRBV11-1|13|TRBJ2-5|-
CASSLGLEETQYF
TGTGCCAGCAGCTTAGGACTTGAAGAGACCCAGTACTTC
>TRBV14|15|TRBJ1-1|TRBD1
CASTPIEGAVTEAFF
TGTGCCAGCACACCTATAGAGGGGGCGGTAACTGAAGCTTTCTTT
>TRBV28|14|TRBJ2-7|TRBD2
CASSLSGGGNEQYF
TGTGCCAGCAGCCTTTCCGGCGGGGGGAACGAGCAGTACTTC
>TRBV18|14|TRBJ2-3|-
CASSPSQSWDTQYF
TGTGCCAGCTCACCGAGCCAATCCTGGGATACGCAGTATTTT
>TRBV11-2|12|TRBJ1-1|-
CASSRDRIEAFF
TGTGCCAGCAGCCGCGACAGGATTGAAGCTTTCTTT
>TRBV7-9|16|TRBJ2-7|-
CASSLAQPGFLGEQYF
TGTGCCAGCAGCTTAGCGCAGCCGGGGTTTTTAGGCGAGCAGTACTTC
>TRBV30|13|TRBJ2-7|-
CAWRRTAAYEQYF
TGTGCCTGGAGGCGGACAGCAGCCTACGAGCAGTACTTC
>TRBV7-2|15|TRBJ2-7|TRBD2
CASSPSGISSYEQYF
TGTGCCAGCAGCCCTAGCGGAATAAGCTCCTACGAGCAGTACTTC
>TRBV18|13|TRBJ1-1|-
CASSPRENTEAFF
TGTGCCAGCTCACCGAGGGAGAACACTGAAGCTTTCTTT
>TRBV6-1|13|TRBJ2-4|TRBD2
CASSEGRENIQYF
TGTGCCAGCAGTGAGGGGAGGGAAAACATTCAGTACTTC
>TRBV27|14|TRBJ1-1|-
CASSFLVSPTEAFF
TGTGCCAGCAGTTTCTTGGTGAGTCCCACTGAAGCTTTCTTT
>TRBV19|15|TRBJ2-3|TRBD1
CASNPQGMGVNTQYF
TGTGCCAGTAACCCACAGGGGATGGGGGTGAATACGCAGTATTTT
>TRBV11-2|19|TRBJ2-3|TRBD2
CASSLRGLAGGPRADTQYF
TGTGCCAGCAGCCTTCGGGGACTAGCGGGAGGGCCCCGGGCAGATACGCAGTATTTT
>TRBV5-1|16|TRBJ2-3|TRBD2
CASSLGLAGATDTQYF
TGCGCCAGCAGCCTCGGACTAGCGGGGGCCACAGATACGCAGTATTTT
>TRBV5-1|13|TRBJ2-5|TRBD2
CASSSSGGETQYF
TGCGCCAGCAGCTCTAGCGGGGGGGAGACCCAGTACTTC
>TRBV30|17|TRBJ2-3|TRBD2
CAWSAPGLAGEADTQYF
TGTGCCTGGAGTGCACCGGGACTAGCGGGGGAAGCAGATACGCAGTATTTT
>TRBV14|15|TRBJ2-5|-
CASSQKTNTPETQYF
TGTGCCAGCAGCCAAAAGACAAACACCCCAGAGACCCAGTACTTC
>TRBV5-1|13|TRBJ2-7|-
CASSREGTYEQYF
TGCGCCAGCAGCCGGGAAGGGACCTACGAGCAGTACTTC
>TRBV25-1|14|TRBJ1-5|-
CASSAGQSNQPQHF
TGTGCCAGCAGTGCAGGGCAGAGCAATCAGCCCCAGCATTTT
>TRBV6-1|16|TRBJ1-2|TRBD1
CASSEDRATSLYGYTF
TGTGCCAGCAGTGAGGACAGGGCGACTTCCCTCTATGGCTACACCTTC
>TRBV15|12|TRBJ2-3|-
CATSRDVDTQYF
TGTGCCACCAGCAGAGACGTTGATACGCAGTATTTT
>TRBV30|14|TRBJ2-3|TRBD1
CAWNRGQGTDTQYF
TGTGCCTGGAACAGGGGGCAGGGGACAGATACGCAGTATTTT